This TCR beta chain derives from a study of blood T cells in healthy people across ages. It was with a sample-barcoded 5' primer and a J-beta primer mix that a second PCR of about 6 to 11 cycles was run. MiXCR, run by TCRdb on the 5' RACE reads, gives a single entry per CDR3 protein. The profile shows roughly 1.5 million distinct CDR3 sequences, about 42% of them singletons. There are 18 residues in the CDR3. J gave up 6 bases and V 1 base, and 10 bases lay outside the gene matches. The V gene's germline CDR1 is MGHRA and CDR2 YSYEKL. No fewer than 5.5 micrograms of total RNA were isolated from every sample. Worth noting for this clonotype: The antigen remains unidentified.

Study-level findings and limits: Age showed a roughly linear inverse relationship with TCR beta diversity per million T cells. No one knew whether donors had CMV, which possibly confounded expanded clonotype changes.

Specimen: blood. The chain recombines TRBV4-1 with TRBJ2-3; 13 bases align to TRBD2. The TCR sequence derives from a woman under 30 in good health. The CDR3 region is CASSQGRLLAGGADTQYF. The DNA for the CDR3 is TGCGCCAGCAGCCAAGGACGGCTACTAGCGGGGGGGGCGGATACGCAGTATTTT.